The 30 T cell receptor beta chains below come from one sample, sequenced in a study of cytomegalovirus exposure and HLA in healthy donors. PCR was performed using 60 Vbeta and 13 Jbeta primers. Using immunoSEQ multiplex PCR, the repertoire was profiled, and TCRdb retains in-frame clones only, with some absent. The sample records some 130,000 clones, around 77% being singletons. The sequenced sample was PBMCs. Receptors originate from a male donor in good health and CMV-seropositive.

This chain connects TRBV6-5 to TRBJ1-2; TRBD1 aligns across 7 bases. This CDR3 spans 12 amino acids. V was clipped by 5 bases and J by 8 bases; unmatched bases: 5. Looked up from germline, CDR1 is MNHEY and CDR2 is SVGAGI. CDR3 in amino acids: CASSMRTGGYTF. CDR3 nucleotides: TGTGCCAGCAGTATGCGGACAGGAGGCTACACCTTC.

The chain couples TRBV5-1 to TRBJ2-2; no definite D call. This CDR3 is built from 14 residues. Germline assignment: CDR1 SGHRS and CDR2 YFSETQ. V lost 5 bases, J lost 5 bases, and 13 bases lay in between. The CDR3 coding sequence is TGCGCCAGCAGTCCGCCTGGCGGAACCGGGGAGCTGTTTTTT. Translation gives CASSPPGGTGELFF.

The gene calls are TRBV5-1 and TRBJ2-7; perhaps TRBD2 as D (5 bases). Germline CDR1 reads SGHRS; CDR2 reads YFSETQ. This CDR3 spans 17 amino acids. V lost 1 base, J lost 1 base, and 18 bases lay in between. The chain's CDR3 is CASSLSWVASRSYEQYF. The CDR3, as DNA: TGCGCCAGCAGCTTGTCCTGGGTTGCTAGCAGATCCTACGAGCAGTACTTC.

This clone has a single count. The chain recombines TRBV30 with TRBJ2-6, with TRBD1 matching 7 bases. Germline CDR1 reads GTSNPN; CDR2 reads SVGIG (reference sequence). V trimming: 0 bases; J trimming: 1 base; junction bases outside the gene matches: 9. The CDR3 consists of 18 residues. The CDR3, as DNA: TGTGCCTGGAGTGTACTAAGGACAGGATCTTCTGGGGCCAACGTCCTGACTTTC. It is translated as CAWSVLRTGSSGANVLTF.

The V gene is TRBV7-3, the J gene TRBJ2-1, with D possibly matching TRBD1 (6 bases). Germline V lookup: CDR1 SGHTA, CDR2 FQGTGA. V lost 3 bases to trimming and J lost 4 bases, with 13 bases between them. CDR3 size: 15 residues. The CDR3 sequence is CASSFRGGVYNEQFF. In nucleotides, the CDR3 is TGTGCCAGCAGCTTCAGGGGCGGAGTTTACAATGAGCAGTTCTTC.

The chain links TRBV27 to TRBJ1-1; D remains ambiguous. V gave up 6 bases and J gave up 3 bases, with 23 bases separating them. The CDR3 has 17 residues. Germline CDR1 MNHEY, CDR2 SMNVEV (reference sequence). This CDR3 is CASSPGWKTRLDTEAFF. CDR3 bases: TGTGCCAGCAGCCCCGGGTGGAAAACTCGTCTGGACACTGAAGCTTTCTTT.

The chain combines TRBV5-6 with TRBJ2-3; 11 positions agree with TRBD2. Germline assignment: CDR1 SGHDT and CDR2 YYEEEE. This CDR3 region has 16 residues. V dropped 4 bases and J dropped 3; count of bases not matched to a gene: 7. The CDR3 here is CASSPELAGVTDTQYF. The CDR3 bases are TGTGCCAGCAGCCCAGAACTAGCGGGGGTTACAGATACGCAGTATTTT. The whole variable domain, filled in from reference TRBV5-6 and TRBJ2-3, reads DAGVTQSPTHLIKTRGQQVTLRCSPKSGHDTVSWYQQALGQGPQFIFQYYEEEERQRGNFPDRFSGHQFPNYSSELNVNALLLGDSALYLCASSPELAGVTDTQYFGPGTRLTVL.

CDR3 loop: CATSRDRLAGITGELFF. In DNA form, the CDR3 reads TGTGCCACCAGCAGAGATCGCCTAGCGGGAATCACCGGGGAGCTGTTTTTT. The genes are TRBV15 and TRBJ2-2; 9 nucleotides agree with TRBD2. Germline lookup yields CDR1 LNHNV and CDR2 YYDKDF (reference sequence). CDR3 length: 17 amino acids. Germline trimming cut 0 bases from V and 4 bases from J; bases unmatched to any gene: 6.

V usage is TRBV19 and J usage is TRBJ1-6, with D tentatively TRBD1 (6 bases). The CDR3 has 14 residues. V dropped 4 bases and J dropped 7 bases, with 11 bases sitting between them. CDR1 and CDR2 (germline): LNHDA, SQIVND (reference sequence). CDR3 nucleotides: TGTGCCAGTAGTACGCAGGGGACGAATTCACCCCTCCACTTT. This sequence encodes CASSTQGTNSPLHF.

The J gene is TRBJ2-5, the V gene TRBV6-1; TRBD2 matches 8 bases. Near its end, the DNA agrees better with TRBJ2-7, so the J call may be wrong. This CDR3 comprises 14 residues. Per germline, CDR1 MNHNS and CDR2 SASEGT. CDR3 amino acids: CASSPPGLGDEQYF. DNA of the CDR3: TGTGCCAGCAGTCCTCCGGGACTAGGGGACGAGCAGTACTTC.

The V call is TRBV19, the J call TRBJ2-4, with 8 bases fitting TRBD1. Germline V gene lookup returns CDR1 LNHDA and CDR2 SQIVND (reference sequence). CDR3 length: 15 amino acids. Trimming at V came to 3 bases and at J to 6 bases, leaving 7 bases not matched to a gene. Here the CDR3 DNA reads TGTGCCAGTAGTATCACCCCAGGGGGCATAAACATTCAGTACTTC. Protein product: CASSITPGGINIQYF.

This chain joins TRBV9 and TRBJ1-1; no reliable D call. CDR1 SGDLS and CDR2 YYNGEE come from the germline V gene. The germline V and J ends were trimmed by 0 bases and 8 bases, with 17 bases remaining between them. The CDR3 has 15 amino acids. CDR3 protein: CASSVGKGRSSEAFF. In DNA, the CDR3 is TGTGCCAGCAGCGTAGGGAAAGGGAGGTCTTCGGAAGCTTTCTTT.

This clone showed up just once. This chain connects TRBV6-6 to TRBJ2-3, with 8 bases matching TRBD1. This CDR3 is 15 amino acids long. V shed 6 bases and J 3 bases; nucleotides not matched to a gene: 8. CDR1 is MNHNY, CDR2 SVGAGI, per germline (reference sequence). CDR3 loop: CASRPAGGITDTQYF. CDR3 in DNA: TGTGCCAGCAGGCCCGCAGGGGGCATTACAGATACGCAGTATTTT.

This sequence joins TRBV7-9 and TRBJ1-5; 7 bases line up with TRBD1. Germline CDR1 is SEHNR and CDR2 is FQNEAQ (reference sequence). This CDR3 contains 14 residues. V lost 3 bases to trimming and J lost 6 bases; unmatched junction nucleotides: 5. This CDR3 is CASSFEGASQPQHF. The CDR3 nucleotides are TGTGCCAGCAGCTTTGAGGGGGCGAGTCAGCCCCAGCATTTT.

In DNA, the CDR3 is TGTGCCAGCAGCTTAATGCGCGGGAGGGGCCCCTACGAGCAGTACTTC. This encodes CASSLMRGRGPYEQYF. V gene TRBV11-2 combines with J gene TRBJ2-7; 9 bases match TRBD2. In germline, CDR1 is SGHAT, CDR2 FQNNGV. This CDR3 contains 16 residues. After removal of 2 bases from V and 2 bases from J, the junction contained 7 bases not matched to a gene.

The chain links TRBV27 to TRBJ2-7, with a tentative D call TRBD1 (5 bases). Germline values: CDR1 MNHEY, CDR2 SMNVEV (reference sequence). Trimming left V 2 bases short and J 5 bases short, with 10 bases between. The CDR3 contains 13 residues. In nucleotides, the CDR3 is TGTGCCAGCAGTTTAGTCAGGGCCCACGAGCAGTACTTC. This sequence encodes CASSLVRAHEQYF.

This clone has just a few counts. This sequence joins TRBV18 and TRBJ1-2; D is unclear. From germline, CDR1 is KGHSH and CDR2 LQKENI. Trimming shortened V by 3 bases and J by 3 bases, and 23 bases separated the two germline ends. CDR3 length equals 18 residues. The CDR3 protein is CASSPFVGVRIPDYGYTF. For the CDR3, the DNA is TGTGCCAGCTCACCTTTTGTGGGAGTACGGATCCCCGACTATGGCTACACCTTC.

This clone was observed a single time. The rearrangement uses TRBV19 and TRBJ1-1; 8 nucleotides align to TRBD1. V shed 7 bases and J 6 bases; nucleotides not matched to a gene: 13. The CDR3 is 15 residues long. Germline CDR1 reads LNHDA; CDR2 reads SQIVND (reference sequence). The CDR3 sequence: CASKRQGAESPEAFF. DNA of the CDR3: TGTGCCAGTAAGCGGCAGGGGGCTGAGTCCCCTGAAGCTTTCTTT.

The CDR3 here is CAISETGTYNEQFF. The CDR3 DNA reads as TGTGCCATCAGCGAGACAGGGACCTACAATGAGCAGTTCTTC. V is TRBV10-3 and J is TRBJ2-1; 7 bases match TRBD1. Germline V gene data show CDR1 as ENHRY and CDR2 as SYGVKD. The CDR3 runs to 14 residues. V trimming: 6 bases; J trimming: 2 bases; junction bases outside the gene matches: 4.

The chain carries TRBV28 and TRBJ2-3, with a weak D call TRBD2 (5 bases). Germline CDR1 MDHEN, CDR2 SYDVKM. The CDR3 contains 13 residues. The ends were cut back, 10 bases at V and 0 bases at J, with 11 bases in the middle. Written as DNA, the CDR3 is TGTGCCACCGGGGTCTACAGCACAGATACGCAGTATTTT. This gives the protein CATGVYSTDTQYF.

The chain joins TRBV15 to TRBJ1-4; perhaps TRBD1 as D (6 bases). This CDR3 is built from 13 residues. V gave up 2 bases and J gave up 7 bases, with 8 bases separating them. Looked up from germline, CDR1 is LNHNV and CDR2 is YYDKDF (reference sequence). This CDR3 is CATSRQGGEKLFF. The CDR3 bases are TGTGCCACCAGCAGACAAGGGGGTGAAAAACTGTTTTTT.

The CDR3 nucleotides read TGTGCCAGTAGACTACGTGGAGGGGAAGGTGGCTACACCTTC. It translates to CASRLRGGEGGYTF. The V call is TRBV19, the J call TRBJ1-2, with D possibly matching TRBD1 (5 bases). Per the germline V gene, CDR1 is LNHDA and CDR2 is SQIVND (reference sequence). Trimming shortened V by 6 bases and J by 7 bases, and 18 bases separated the two germline ends. The CDR3 spans 14 residues.

This clone was detected only a few times. Mismatch with germline at one junction end may stem from a read error. The CDR3 spells CASSPPGGVPSQLAKNSQYF. The CDR3 DNA follows: TGTGCCAGCTCACCACCTGGCGGGGTGCCGTCCCAATTAGCCAAAAACAGTCAGTACTTC. The chain carries TRBV18 and TRBJ2-4; possible D gene TRBD2, 6 bases. The CDR3 covers 20 residues. Germline CDR1 is KGHSH and CDR2 is LQKENI.

The gene calls are TRBV6-5 and TRBJ1-2; D is uncertain. V was cut by 7 bases and J by 2 bases, with 11 bases left in between. Germline V CDR1 and CDR2: MNHEY, SVGAGI. This CDR3 comprises 13 residues. CDR3 sequence: CASTLGPNYGYTF. The DNA for the CDR3 is TGTGCCAGCACTCTTGGGCCCAACTATGGCTACACCTTC.

The chain combines TRBV4-2 with TRBJ1-2; TRBD1 matches at 8 bases. V gave up 5 bases and J gave up 7 bases; unmatched junction bases: 12. This CDR3 is built from 15 residues. CDR1 is LGHNA, CDR2 YNFKEQ, per germline. As DNA, the CDR3 is TGTGCCAGCAGCACGAGAGGACAGGGTTACTTTGGCTACACCTTC. It encodes CASSTRGQGYFGYTF.

The chain employs TRBV5-1 and TRBJ2-7; the match to TRBD2 covers 12 bases. This CDR3 contains 15 residues. CDR1 is SGHRS and CDR2 is YFSETQ in the germline V gene. Trimming removed 4 bases from V and 3 bases from J; junction bases left unmatched: 5. The CDR3 sequence is CASSRTSGVSYEQYF. DNA for the CDR3: TGCGCCAGCAGCAGGACTAGCGGGGTAAGCTACGAGCAGTACTTC.

The V and J genes are TRBV28 and TRBJ1-6; D possibly corresponds to TRBD1 (5 bases). Trimming stripped 6 bases from V and 8 bases from J, with 14 bases between. CDR1 MDHEN and CDR2 SYDVKM come from the germline V gene. The CDR3 consists of 14 residues. CDR3 loop: CASSPGGTHSPLHF. The CDR3 DNA reads TGTGCCAGCAGCCCCGGAGGGACGCATTCACCCCTCCACTTT.

This chain joins TRBV6-5 and TRBJ2-5; D perhaps matches TRBD1 (8 bases). The J call could be wrong; TRBJ2-7 is a better fit for the DNA end. The CDR3 consists of 13 residues. The V gene's germline CDR1 is MNHEY and CDR2 SVGAGI. For the CDR3, the DNA is TGTGCCAGCAGTTACAACAGGGGGGGCGAGCAGTACTTC. This encodes CASSYNRGGEQYF.

This clone appeared once. The rearrangement uses TRBV29-1 and TRBJ1-2; the match to TRBD1 covers 9 bases. V lost 8 bases to trimming and J lost 5 bases; unmatched junction nucleotides: 9. Germline V gene sequence: CDR1 SQVTM, CDR2 ANQGSEA. There are 13 residues in the CDR3. The CDR3 DNA reads TGCAGCTTCATTTGGACAGGGGAATATGGCTACACCTTC. It encodes CSFIWTGEYGYTF.

J is TRBJ2-7 and V is TRBV4-1; possibly TRBD1 for D (5 bases). The CDR3 sequence is 16 residues long. CDR1 and CDR2 (germline): MGHRA, YSYEKL. V dropped 4 bases and J dropped 4 bases, with 20 bases sitting between them. CDR3 nucleotide sequence: TGCGCCAGCAGCCGAGAAAAGGTCGACAGAAATTACGAGCAGTACTTC. Amino acid sequence: CASSREKVDRNYEQYF.